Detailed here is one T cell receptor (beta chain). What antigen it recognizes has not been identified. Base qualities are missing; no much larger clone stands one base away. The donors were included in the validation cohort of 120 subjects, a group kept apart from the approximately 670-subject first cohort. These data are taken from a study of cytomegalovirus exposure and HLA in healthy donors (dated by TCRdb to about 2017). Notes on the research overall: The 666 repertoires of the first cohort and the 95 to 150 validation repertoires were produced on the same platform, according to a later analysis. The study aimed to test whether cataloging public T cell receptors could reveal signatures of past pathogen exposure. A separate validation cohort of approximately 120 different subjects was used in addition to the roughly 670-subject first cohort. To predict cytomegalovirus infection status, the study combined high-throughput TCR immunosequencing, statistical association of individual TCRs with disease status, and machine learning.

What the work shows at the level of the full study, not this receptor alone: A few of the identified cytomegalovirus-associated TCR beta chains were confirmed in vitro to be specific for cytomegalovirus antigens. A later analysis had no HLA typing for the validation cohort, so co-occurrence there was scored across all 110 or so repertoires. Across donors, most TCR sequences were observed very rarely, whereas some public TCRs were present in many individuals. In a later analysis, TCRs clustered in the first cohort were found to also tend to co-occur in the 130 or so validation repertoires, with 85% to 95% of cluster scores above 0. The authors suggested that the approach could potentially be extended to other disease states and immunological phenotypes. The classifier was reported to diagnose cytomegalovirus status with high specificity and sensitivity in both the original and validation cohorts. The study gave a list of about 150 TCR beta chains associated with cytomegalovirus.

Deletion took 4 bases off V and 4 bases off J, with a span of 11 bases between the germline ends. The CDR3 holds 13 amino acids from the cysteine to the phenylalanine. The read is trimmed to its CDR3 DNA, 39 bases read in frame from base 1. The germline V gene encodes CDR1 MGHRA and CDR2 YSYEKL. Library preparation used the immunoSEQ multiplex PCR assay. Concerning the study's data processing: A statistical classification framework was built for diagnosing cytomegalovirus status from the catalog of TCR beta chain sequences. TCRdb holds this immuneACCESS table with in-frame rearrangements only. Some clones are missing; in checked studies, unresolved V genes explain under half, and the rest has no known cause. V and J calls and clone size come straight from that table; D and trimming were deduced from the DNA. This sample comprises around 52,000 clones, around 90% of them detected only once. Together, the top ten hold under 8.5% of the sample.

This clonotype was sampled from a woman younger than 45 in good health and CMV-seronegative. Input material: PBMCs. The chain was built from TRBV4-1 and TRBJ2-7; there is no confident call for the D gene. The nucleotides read TGCGCCAGCAGCCCCTTGCCGGAGTACGAGCAGTACTTC. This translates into CASSPLPEYEQYF.